The rows below give T cell receptor beta chains drawn from one sample of a study of blood T cell repertoires in COVID-19. Profiling relied on immunoSEQ multiplex PCR, and the TCRdb table lists in-frame clones only, not all of them. This sample yields 250,000 or so clones, of which about 93% are seen a single time; around 0.86% belongs to the top ten. Material: peripheral blood. The receptors derive from a man in his thirties or forties with COVID-19, enrolled during active disease. Both conserved end residues are part of each CDR3. D genes are given only for firm matches. Not all rows give a size; the values are once, few, many and, for expanded clones, a class.

clone_size	v_call	d_call	j_call	cdr3_nt	cdr3_aa
.	TRBV29-1	.	TRBJ2-1	TGCAGCGGCGGATCAGGGAATGAGCAGTTCTTC	CSGGSGNEQFF
.	TRBV15	.	TRBJ1-1	TGTGCCACCAGCAGAGATTCGGCAGGAGAAGCTTTCTTT	CATSRDSAGEAFF
.	TRBV6-5	.	TRBJ1-1	TGTGCCTCGGTTTGGGGCGAAATGAACACTGAAGCTTTCTTT	CASVWGEMNTEAFF
once	TRBV19	.	TRBJ2-2	TGTGCCAGCGGGCAACCGCCACAGGGCGGCACCGGGGAGCTGTTTTTT	CASGQPPQGGTGELFF
.	TRBV6-5	.	TRBJ1-4	TGTGCCAGCAGTCCGGGGCGGGGGAGGAGAGAAAAACTGTTTTTT	CASSPGRGRREKLFF
.	TRBV19	.	TRBJ1-5	TGTGCCAGTAGTATAGGAATAGCTTATAGCAATCAGCCCCAGCATTTT	CASSIGIAYSNQPQHF
once	TRBV30	.	TRBJ1-5	TGTGCCTGGAGTGCAACAGACAATCAGCCCCAGCATTTT	CAWSATDNQPQHF
.	TRBV3-1/TRBV3-2	.	TRBJ1-4	TGTGCCAGCAGCCAAGTATCGGGAAAACTGTTTTTT	CASSQVSGKLFF
.	TRBV27	TRBD1	TRBJ2-3	TGTGCCAGCAGTGTCCAGACAGGGGTGACAGATACGCAGTATTTT	CASSVQTGVTDTQYF
.	TRBV12-3/TRBV12-4	.	TRBJ1-1	TGTGCCAGCAGTTCGGACTCTTACACTGAAGCTTTCTTT	CASSSDSYTEAFF
once	TRBV11-2	TRBD2	TRBJ2-1	TGTGCCAGCAGCTCCTCTAGGGTAGCGGGGCTATACAATGAGCAGTTCTTC	CASSSSRVAGLYNEQFF
.	TRBV3-1/TRBV3-2	TRBD1	TRBJ1-2	TGTGCCAGCAGCCACCGGGACAGAACCCGCTATGGCTACACCTTC	CASSHRDRTRYGYTF
.	TRBV5-4	.	TRBJ1-2	TGTGCCAGCAGCCTGCGGGAGGGAGGGCACAACTATGGCTACACCTTC	CASSLREGGHNYGYTF
.	TRBV12-3/TRBV12-4	TRBD1	TRBJ1-1	TGTGCCAGCAGTTACGGGACAGGGGCTGAAGCTTTCTTT	CASSYGTGAEAFF
.	TRBV6-5	.	TRBJ1-1	TGTGCCAGCAGTCCGGACAGAGAAGCTTTCTTT	CASSPDREAFF